This T cell receptor beta chain derives from a study of yellow fever vaccine responses in identical twins. Losses at the gene ends were 2 bases for V and 10 bases for J; bases not matched to a gene: 2. This CDR3 has 11 amino acids. Germline lookup yields CDR1 GTSNPN and CDR2 SVGIG (reference sequence). This clonotype was seen only a few times. Its target is not known. Whole-study results and caveats: A vaccine T cell response that seemed partly convergent and partly personalized was reported in twins.

TCRdb re-called the RT-PCR reads through MiXCR, storing one row per CDR3 protein. The top ten hold about 4% of the sample, which has about 6,000 distinct CDR3 sequences, about 65% seen once. The rearrangement links TRBV30 to TRBJ2-1, with TRBD2 identical over 7 bases. The specimen comprised T cells from blood (PBMCs), unsorted or a sorted subset (not recorded which), sampled before or after yellow fever vaccination (not recorded which). The receptor was isolated from a young woman who received the yellow fever vaccine. CDR3 DNA: TGTGCCTGGAGTTGGGGGGGGGAGCAGTTCTTC. It specifies CAWSWGGEQFF. Complete variable domain (other parts from reference TRBV30 and TRBJ2-1): SQTIHQWPATLVQPVGSPLSLECTVEGTSNPNLYWYRQAAGRGLQLLFYSVGIGQISSEVPQNLSASRPQDRQFILSSKKLLLSDSGFYLCAWSWGGEQFFGPGTRLTVL.